These 13 T cell receptor beta chains came from one sample sequenced in a study of Ad26.COV2.S vaccination and SARS-CoV-2 variants. Specified treatment: 15 to 20 received Ad26.COV2.S at low or high dose, single or two shots; several received placebo; per-sample allocation not given. Vaccine and placebo recipients were sampled on day 63 after the first injection. Clones were sequenced by immunoSEQ multiplex PCR, and TCRdb holds only the in-frame ones, with some missing. This sample carries 350,000 to 550,000 clones, roughly 87% of them seen once, and the ten largest clones take roughly 2.5%. This specimen consisted of peripheral blood, obtained in a trial of Ad26.COV2.S vaccine versus placebo. The receptors shown here come from a person between 18 and 65 years old who received the Ad26.COV2.S COVID-19 vaccine or a placebo.

Comments on this clone: The junction differs from germline at one of its ends, possibly a read error. Here the CDR3 DNA reads TGTGCCAGCGGCTCCGGGCCACCATATTACAACTTC. This gives the protein CASGSGPPYYNF. The chain is built from TRBV2 and TRBJ1-2; D unclear. The CDR3 loop spans 12 amino acids. Germline V gene sequence: CDR1 SNHLY, CDR2 FYNNEI. Supplemented by reference TRBV2 and TRBJ1-2, the full variable domain reads EPEVTQTPSHQVTQMGQEVILRCVPISNHLYFYWYRQILGQKVEFLVSFYNNEISEKSEIFDDQFSVERPDGSNFTLKIRSTKLEDSAMYFCASGSGPPYYNFGSGTRLTVV.

The chain employs TRBV2 and TRBJ1-3, with D unresolved. Germline V CDR1 and CDR2: SNHLY, FYNNEI. The CDR3 runs 15 residues. V lost 2 bases to trimming and J lost 3 bases, with 11 bases between them. CDR3 DNA sequence: TGTGCCAGCAGTGAACAGCCCGGGATTGGAAACACCATATATTTT. Translation gives CASSEQPGIGNTIYF.

The chain links TRBV5-1 to TRBJ2-2; perhaps TRBD1 as D (5 bases). The CDR3 covers 16 residues. The V and J ends lost 0 bases and 6 bases respectively, with 15 bases between them. The germline CDR1 and CDR2 sequences are SGHRS and YFSETQ. CDR3 region: CASSLGVRLGAGELFF. Written as DNA, the CDR3 is TGCGCCAGCAGCTTGGGTGTCCGCCTAGGGGCCGGGGAGCTGTTTTTT.

This sequence joins TRBV5-8 and TRBJ2-3; TRBD2 matches 9 bases. The J segment lost 0 bases and the V segment lost 4 bases, leaving 3 bases of the junction unmatched. CDR1 is SGHTS, CDR2 YDEGEE, per germline. The CDR3 spans 15 residues. Here the CDR3 DNA reads TGTGCCAGCAGCGGGGGACTAGCAAGCACAGATACGCAGTATTTT. Protein: CASSGGLASTDTQYF. Based on the CDR3 plus reference TRBV5-8 and TRBJ2-3, the full variable domain is EAGVTQSPTHLIKTRGQQATLRCSPISGHTSVYWYQQALGLGLQFLLWYDEGEERNRGNFPPRFSGRQFPNYSSELNVNALELEDSALYLCASSGGLASTDTQYFGPGTRLTVL.

This chain connects TRBV27 to TRBJ2-3; 12 positions match TRBD2. Trimming removed 4 bases from V and 6 bases from J; junction bases left unmatched: 8. CDR1 is MNHEY, CDR2 SMNVEV, per germline (reference sequence). The CDR3 covers 16 residues. The CDR3 here is CASSSHSSGRVDTQYF. The CDR3 coding sequence is TGTGCCAGCAGTTCCCACTCTAGCGGGAGGGTGGATACGCAGTATTTT.

The chain is built from TRBV4-3 and TRBJ1-2; D gene ambiguous. The CDR3 spans 15 residues. CDR1 and CDR2 (germline): LGHNA, YSLEER. V lost 3 bases, J lost 2 bases, and 13 bases lay in between. The CDR3 DNA reads as TGCGCCAGCAGCCAGATACCCCCGGGGAACTATGGCTACACCTTC. This sequence encodes CASSQIPPGNYGYTF.

The gene calls are TRBV27 and TRBJ1-2, with 10 positions matching TRBD1. This CDR3 is built from 17 residues. V was pared by 3 bases and J by 2 bases, with 9 bases of the junction left unmatched. The V gene's germline CDR1 is MNHEY and CDR2 SMNVEV (reference sequence). The CDR3 loop reads CASSFLGWGQGNYGYTF. CDR3 DNA sequence: TGTGCCAGCAGTTTCCTTGGATGGGGACAGGGGAACTATGGCTACACCTTC.

This clone was seen a few times. CDR3 nucleotide sequence: TGCAGTTCTAATGAAGCTTTCTTT. The encoded protein is CSSNEAFF. This chain uses TRBV20-1 with TRBJ1-1; D is uncertain. The CDR3 is 8 amino acids. V dropped 8 bases and J dropped 7 bases, with 5 bases sitting between them. Germline V gene data show CDR1 as DFQATT and CDR2 as SNEGSKA (reference sequence).

The V and J genes are TRBV28 and TRBJ1-2, with D maybe TRBD1 (6 bases). The germline V gene encodes CDR1 MDHEN and CDR2 SYDVKM. The CDR3 is made up of 12 amino acids. The V and J ends lost 1 base and 8 bases respectively, with 8 bases between them. CDR3 coding DNA: TGTGCCAGCAGTTTATCAGGGGAGGGCTACACCTTC. This encodes CASSLSGEGYTF.

The chain links TRBV5-8 to TRBJ1-1; no firm D call. Germline CDR1 SGHTS, CDR2 YDEGEE. The CDR3 has 15 amino acids. With 4 bases removed from V and 5 bases from J, the gap between germline ends came to 18 bases. CDR3 coding DNA: TGTGCCAGCAGCCCGGATGACCTAAGGTGGACTGAAGCTTTCTTT. Protein product: CASSPDDLRWTEAFF.

The chain joins TRBV6-2 or TRBV6-3 to TRBJ1-2; a weak D match, TRBD1 (5 bases). The length of the CDR3 is 15 residues. Trimming took off 0 bases at V and 3 bases at J, with 11 bases between the two ends. The germline V gene has CDR1 MNHEY and CDR2 SVGEGT. CDR3 amino acids: CASSYSQEDYYGYTF. The CDR3 DNA reads TGTGCCAGCAGTTACTCACAGGAAGACTACTATGGCTACACCTTC.

This clone occurred once. The chain joins TRBV4-3 to TRBJ2-3; 8 bases match TRBD2. J was trimmed by 0 bases and V by 4 bases; bases with no gene match: 12. The length of the CDR3 is 18 residues. Germline CDR1 is LGHNA and CDR2 is YSLEER. The DNA for the CDR3 is TGCGCCAGCAGCCTCCTGACTTACGGGGGGGTAAGCACAGATACGCAGTATTTT. It specifies CASSLLTYGGVSTDTQYF.

V is TRBV6-5 and J is TRBJ2-5; D may match TRBD1 or TRBD2 (7 bases each). The CDR3 runs 13 residues. V was trimmed by 9 bases and J by 2 bases, leaving 13 bases between them. Germline V lookup: CDR1 MNHEY, CDR2 SVGAGI. The CDR3 reads CARSQGGQETQYF. DNA for the CDR3: TGTGCCAGGTCCCAGGGGGGGCAAGAGACCCAGTACTTC.